This T cell receptor (beta chain) originates from a study of cytomegalovirus exposure and HLA in healthy donors. Study as a whole: Earlier results showed roughly 120 million unique TCR beta sequences derived from roughly 180 million T cells.

As for this clone: As yet, its antigen is unknown.

Overall study results and limits: Most CMV-associated TCR beta chains appeared HLA-restricted in a later analysis.

The CDR3 is made up of 16 amino acids. CDR1 and CDR2 (germline): SGHDT, YYEEEE. V was pared by 3 bases and J by 4 bases, with 7 bases of the junction left unmatched. The PCR used 60 Vbeta and 13 Jbeta primers. TCRdb's copy holds only in-frame clones and misses some; the assay was immunoSEQ multiplex PCR. The repertoire has tens of thousands of clones, roughly 66% of them found once; the top ten carry 2.1%. Sequenced input: PBMCs. The clonotype comes from a man aged 25-45 years in good health and CMV-seronegative. The rearrangement joins TRBV5-6 to TRBJ1-6; TRBD1 matches 7 bases. CDR3 coding DNA: TGTGCCAGCAGCTACCCTCTGGGACAGTATAATTCACCCCTCCACTTT. Encoded protein: CASSYPLGQYNSPLHF. The variable domain in full, with the rest retrieved from reference TRBV5-6 and TRBJ1-6, is DAGVTQSPTHLIKTRGQQVTLRCSPKSGHDTVSWYQQALGQGPQFIFQYYEEEERQRGNFPDRFSGHQFPNYSSELNVNALLLGDSALYLCASSYPLGQYNSPLHFGNGTRLTVT.